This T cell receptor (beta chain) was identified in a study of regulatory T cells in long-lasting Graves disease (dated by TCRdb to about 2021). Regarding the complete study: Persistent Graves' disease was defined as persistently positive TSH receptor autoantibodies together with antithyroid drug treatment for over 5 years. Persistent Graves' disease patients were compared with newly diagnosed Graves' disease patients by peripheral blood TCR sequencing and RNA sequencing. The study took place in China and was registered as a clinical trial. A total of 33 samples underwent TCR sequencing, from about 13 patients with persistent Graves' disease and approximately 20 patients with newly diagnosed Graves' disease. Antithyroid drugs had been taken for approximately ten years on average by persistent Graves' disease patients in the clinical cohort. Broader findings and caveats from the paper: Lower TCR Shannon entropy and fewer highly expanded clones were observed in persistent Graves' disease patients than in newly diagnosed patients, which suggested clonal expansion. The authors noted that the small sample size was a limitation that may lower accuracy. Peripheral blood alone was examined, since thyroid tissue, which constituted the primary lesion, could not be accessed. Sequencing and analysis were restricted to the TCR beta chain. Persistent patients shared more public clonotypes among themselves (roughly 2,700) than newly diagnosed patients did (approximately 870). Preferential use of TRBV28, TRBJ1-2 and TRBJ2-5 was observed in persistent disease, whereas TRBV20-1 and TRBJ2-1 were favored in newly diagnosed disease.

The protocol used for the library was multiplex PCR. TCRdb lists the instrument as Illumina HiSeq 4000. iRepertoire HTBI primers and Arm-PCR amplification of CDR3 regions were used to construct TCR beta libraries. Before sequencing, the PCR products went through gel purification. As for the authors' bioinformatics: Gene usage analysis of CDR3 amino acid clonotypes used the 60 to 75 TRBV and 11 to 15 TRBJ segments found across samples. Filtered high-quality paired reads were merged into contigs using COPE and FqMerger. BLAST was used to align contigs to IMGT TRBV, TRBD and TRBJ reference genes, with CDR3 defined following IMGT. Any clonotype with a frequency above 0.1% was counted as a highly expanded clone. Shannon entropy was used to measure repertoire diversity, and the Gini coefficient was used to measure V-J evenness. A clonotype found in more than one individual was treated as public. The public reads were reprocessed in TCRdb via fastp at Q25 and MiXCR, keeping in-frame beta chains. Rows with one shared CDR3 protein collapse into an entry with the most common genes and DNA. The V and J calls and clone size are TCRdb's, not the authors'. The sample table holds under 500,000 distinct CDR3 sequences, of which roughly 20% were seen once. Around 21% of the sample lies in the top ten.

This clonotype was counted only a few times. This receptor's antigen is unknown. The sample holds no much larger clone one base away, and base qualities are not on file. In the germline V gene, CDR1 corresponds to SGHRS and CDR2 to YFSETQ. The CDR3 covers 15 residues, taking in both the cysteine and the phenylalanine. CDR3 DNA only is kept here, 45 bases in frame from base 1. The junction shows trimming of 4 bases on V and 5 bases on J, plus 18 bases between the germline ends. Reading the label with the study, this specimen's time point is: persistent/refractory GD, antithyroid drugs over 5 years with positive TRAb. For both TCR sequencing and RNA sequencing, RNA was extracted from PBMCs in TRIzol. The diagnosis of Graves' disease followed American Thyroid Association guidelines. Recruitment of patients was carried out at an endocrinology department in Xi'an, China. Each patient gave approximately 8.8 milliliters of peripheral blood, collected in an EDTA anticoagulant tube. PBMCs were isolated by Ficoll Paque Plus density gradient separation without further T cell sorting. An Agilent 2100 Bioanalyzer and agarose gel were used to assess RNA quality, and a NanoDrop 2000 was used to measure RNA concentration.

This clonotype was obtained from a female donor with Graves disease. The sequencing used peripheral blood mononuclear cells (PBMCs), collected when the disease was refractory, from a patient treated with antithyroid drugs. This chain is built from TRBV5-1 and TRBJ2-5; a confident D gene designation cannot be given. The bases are TGCGCCAGCAGCGTAGACGGTTTTGAAAGTGAGACCCAGTACTTC. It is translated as CASSVDGFESETQYF. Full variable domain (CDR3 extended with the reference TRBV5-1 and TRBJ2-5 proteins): KAGVTQTPRYLIKTRGQQVTLSCSPISGHRSVSWYQQTPGQGLQFLFEYFSETQRNKGNFPGRFSGRQFSNSRSEMNVSTLELGDSALYLCASSVDGFESETQYFGPGTRLLVL.